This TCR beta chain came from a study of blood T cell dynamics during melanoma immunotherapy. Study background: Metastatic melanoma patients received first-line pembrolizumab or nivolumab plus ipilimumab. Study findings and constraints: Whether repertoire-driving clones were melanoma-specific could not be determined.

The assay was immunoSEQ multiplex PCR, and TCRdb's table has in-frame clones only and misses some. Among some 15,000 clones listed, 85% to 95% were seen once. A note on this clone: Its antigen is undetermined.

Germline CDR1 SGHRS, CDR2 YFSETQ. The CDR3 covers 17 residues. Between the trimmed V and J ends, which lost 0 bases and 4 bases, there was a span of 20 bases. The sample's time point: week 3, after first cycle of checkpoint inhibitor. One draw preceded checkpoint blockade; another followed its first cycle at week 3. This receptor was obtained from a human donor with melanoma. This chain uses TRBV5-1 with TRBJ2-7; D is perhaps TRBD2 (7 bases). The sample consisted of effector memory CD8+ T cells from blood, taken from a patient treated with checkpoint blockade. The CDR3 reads CASSLGFGGHERYEQYF. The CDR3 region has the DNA TGCGCCAGCAGCTTGGGTTTCGGGGGGCATGAAAGATACGAGCAGTACTTC.